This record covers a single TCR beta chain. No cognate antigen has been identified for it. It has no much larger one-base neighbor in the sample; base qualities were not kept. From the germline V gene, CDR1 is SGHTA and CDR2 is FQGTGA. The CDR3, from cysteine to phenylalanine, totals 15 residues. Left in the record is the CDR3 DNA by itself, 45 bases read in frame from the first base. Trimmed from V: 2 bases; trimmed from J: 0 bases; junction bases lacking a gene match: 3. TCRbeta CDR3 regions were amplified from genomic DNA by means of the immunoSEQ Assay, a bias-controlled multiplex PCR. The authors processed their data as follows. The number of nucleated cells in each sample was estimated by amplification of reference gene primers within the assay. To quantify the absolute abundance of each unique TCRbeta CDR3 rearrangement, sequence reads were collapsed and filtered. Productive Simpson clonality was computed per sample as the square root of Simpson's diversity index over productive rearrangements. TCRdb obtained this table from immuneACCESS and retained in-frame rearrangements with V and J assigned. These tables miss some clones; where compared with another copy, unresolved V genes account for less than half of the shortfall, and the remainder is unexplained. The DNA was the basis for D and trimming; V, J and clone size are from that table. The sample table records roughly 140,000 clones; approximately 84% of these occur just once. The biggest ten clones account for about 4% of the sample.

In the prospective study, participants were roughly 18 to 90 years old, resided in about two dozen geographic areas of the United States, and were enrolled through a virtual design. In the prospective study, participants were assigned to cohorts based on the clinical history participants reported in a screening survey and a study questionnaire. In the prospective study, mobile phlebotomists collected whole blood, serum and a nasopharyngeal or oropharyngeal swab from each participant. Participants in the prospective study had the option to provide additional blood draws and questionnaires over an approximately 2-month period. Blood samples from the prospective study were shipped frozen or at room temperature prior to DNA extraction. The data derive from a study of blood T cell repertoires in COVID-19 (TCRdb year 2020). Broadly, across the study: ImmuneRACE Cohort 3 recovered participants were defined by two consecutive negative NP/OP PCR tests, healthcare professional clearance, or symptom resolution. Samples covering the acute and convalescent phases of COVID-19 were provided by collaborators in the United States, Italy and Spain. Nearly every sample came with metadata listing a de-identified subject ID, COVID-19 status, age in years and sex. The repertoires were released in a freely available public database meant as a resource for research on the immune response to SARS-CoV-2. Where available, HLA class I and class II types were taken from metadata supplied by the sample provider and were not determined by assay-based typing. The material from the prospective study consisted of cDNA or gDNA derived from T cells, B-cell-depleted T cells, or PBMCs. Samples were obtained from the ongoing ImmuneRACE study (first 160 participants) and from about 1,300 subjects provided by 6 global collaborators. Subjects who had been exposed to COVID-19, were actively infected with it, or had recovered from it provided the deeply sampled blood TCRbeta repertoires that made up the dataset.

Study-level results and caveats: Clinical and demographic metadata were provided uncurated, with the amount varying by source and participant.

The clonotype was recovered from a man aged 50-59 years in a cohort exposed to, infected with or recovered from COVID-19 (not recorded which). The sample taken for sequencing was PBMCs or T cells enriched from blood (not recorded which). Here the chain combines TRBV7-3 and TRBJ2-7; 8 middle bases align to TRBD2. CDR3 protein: CASSLVAGSSYEQYF. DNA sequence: TGTGCCAGCAGCTTAGTAGCGGGGAGCTCCTACGAGCAGTACTTC.